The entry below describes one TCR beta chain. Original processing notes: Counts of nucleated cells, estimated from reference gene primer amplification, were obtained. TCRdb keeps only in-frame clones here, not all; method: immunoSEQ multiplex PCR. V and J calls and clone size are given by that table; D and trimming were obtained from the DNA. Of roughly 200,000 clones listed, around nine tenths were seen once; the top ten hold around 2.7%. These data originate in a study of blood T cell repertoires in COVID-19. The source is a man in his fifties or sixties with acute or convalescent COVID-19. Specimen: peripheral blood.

CDR3 residues: CASRRTGGVGSYEQYF. The CDR3 DNA sequence: TGTGCCAGCAGACGAACAGGGGGGGTTGGCTCCTACGAGCAGTACTTC. The rearrangement joins TRBV4-2 to TRBJ2-7; D possibly corresponds to TRBD1 (8 bases). V lost 6 bases to trimming and J lost 0 bases, with 18 bases between them. CDR3 size: 16 residues. Germline CDR1 reads LGHNA; CDR2 reads YNFKEQ.